The 8 T cell receptor beta chains below come from one sample, sequenced in a study of control samples from healthy donors and cancer patients. Measured with immunoSEQ multiplex PCR; TCRdb has only the in-frame clones, and not every one. Of some 150,000 clones in the sample, 90% to 95% were seen once. Sequencing was carried out using blood. The receptors here all came from a man in his forties or fifties in good health.

The chain has TRBV14 and TRBJ1-3, with 8 bases that match TRBD1. The CDR3 is 13 amino acids. CDR1 and CDR2 (germline): SGHDN, FVKESK. V gave up 6 bases and J gave up 5 bases; unmatched junction bases: 3. CDR3 loop: CASRGQARNTIYF. The CDR3 region has the DNA TGTGCCAGCAGGGGACAGGCAAGAAACACCATATATTTT.

The V and J genes are TRBV4-3 and TRBJ1-2; the D gene is possibly TRBD1 (5 bases). The CDR3 has 14 residues. Trimming took 7 bases from V and 8 from J, leaving 20 bases between them. Germline V CDR1 and CDR2: LGHNA, YSLEER. The chain's CDR3 is CASTLGQGDTGYTF. In DNA, the CDR3 is TGCGCCAGCACCTTAGGGCAGGGTGATACGGGCTACACCTTC.

The rearrangement links TRBV11-2 to TRBJ1-1; maybe TRBD1 (6 bases). The V end was cut by 5 bases, the J end by 0 bases, with 16 bases between. The CDR3 runs 16 residues. Germline lookup yields CDR1 SGHAT and CDR2 FQNNGV. As DNA, the CDR3 is TGTGCCAGCAGCCCCAAACCAGGGGACATGAACACTGAAGCTTTCTTT. This encodes CASSPKPGDMNTEAFF.

The chain carries TRBV9 and TRBJ2-2; 9 bases map to TRBD1. Germline CDR1 SGDLS, CDR2 YYNGEE. The CDR3 length is 16 residues. Trimming took 2 bases from V and 7 from J; bases not matched to a gene: 9. The CDR3 loop reads CASSVTGGASVGELFF. In nucleotides, the CDR3 is TGTGCCAGCAGCGTTACAGGGGGCGCGTCGGTCGGGGAGCTGTTTTTT.

J is TRBJ1-6 and V is TRBV6-6; 7 bases align to TRBD1. The CDR3 totals 16 residues. CDR1 is MNHNY and CDR2 is SVGAGI in the germline V gene (reference sequence). V dropped 6 bases and J dropped 3; count of bases not matched to a gene: 8. The CDR3 region is CASSLDRVNYNSPLHF. The CDR3 DNA reads as TGTGCCAGCAGCCTCGACAGGGTCAACTATAATTCACCCCTCCACTTT.

V and J are TRBV25-1 and TRBJ2-7, with a weak D call TRBD2 (5 bases). Trimming shortened V by 3 bases and J by 1 base, and 19 bases separated the two germline ends. In germline, CDR1 is MGHDK, CDR2 SYGVNS. CDR3 length equals 17 residues. CDR3 region: CASSDPREGSRSYEQYF. For the CDR3, the DNA is TGTGCCAGCAGTGACCCCCGTGAGGGATCAAGGTCCTACGAGCAGTACTTC.

The chain joins TRBV9 to TRBJ2-7; D is uncertain. CDR3 length equals 14 residues. Trimming cost V 1 base and J 0 bases, with 8 bases left between them. Germline V gene lookup returns CDR1 SGDLS and CDR2 YYNGEE. In nucleotides, the CDR3 is TGTGCCAGCAGCGTAAGTTGGAGCTCCTACGAGCAGTACTTC. It translates to CASSVSWSSYEQYF.

CDR3 amino acids: CASSPHEPTSTDTQYF. CDR3 nucleotides: TGTGCCAGCTCACCCCACGAGCCAACTAGCACAGATACGCAGTATTTT. The chain carries TRBV18 and TRBJ2-3, with D unresolved. CDR1 and CDR2 (germline): KGHSH, LQKENI. V shed 3 bases and J shed 0 bases, with 13 bases lying between them. The CDR3 is made up of 16 amino acids.